This T cell receptor beta chain was sequenced during a study of OX40 agonist ivuxolimab in advanced cancers. Study-wide findings and caveats: Clonal expansion in partial responders at 0.1-3.0 mg/kg ranked among the lowest.

The V and J ends lost 8 bases and 0 bases respectively, with 10 bases between them. Germline V lookup: CDR1 SGHAT, CDR2 FQNNGV. The CDR3 contains 13 residues. TCRdb's copy holds only in-frame clones and misses some; the assay was immunoSEQ multiplex PCR. Among roughly 83,000 clones listed, around 85% were seen once. With regard to this clone: Antigen specificity is unknown.

The TCR comes from an adult with an advanced solid tumor such as melanoma, head and neck, liver or kidney cancer. The V call is TRBV11-2, the J call TRBJ1-1; D unresolved. Material: CD4+ or CD8+ T cells sorted from blood, obtained in a trial of the OX40 agonist ivuxolimab. The CDR3 region has the DNA TGTGCCAGCCGCCTCAGACTGAACACTGAAGCTTTCTTT. This codes for CASRLRLNTEAFF.